A selection of T cell receptor beta chains follows, all from one sample in a study of blood T cell repertoires in COVID-19. Method: immunoSEQ multiplex PCR; TCRdb's copy keeps in-frame clones and lacks some. The sample has about 49,000 clones, about nine tenths seen once; the top ten hold 2.1%. Sequencing was done on a sample of peripheral blood. The receptor source for this set is a woman of 80 years or more with COVID-19, enrolled during active disease. Both conserved end residues are part of each CDR3. A D gene is named only where the DNA matches it firmly. Clone size is shown for a subset of rows, as once, few, many or a class of expanded clone.

d_call clone_size j_call v_call cdr3_nt cdr3_aa
TRBD1 NA TRBJ1-1 TRBV5-1 TGCGCCAGCAGCTCCGGGACAGTTGAAGCTTTCTTT CASSSGTVEAFF
NA NA TRBJ1-2 TRBV18 TGTGCCAGCTCACCGGGGGCGATAGCTCTAGGAAAGAACTATGGCTACACCTTC CASSPGAIALGKNYGYTF
NA NA TRBJ2-1 TRBV9 TGTGCCAGCAACCCAGCCTACAATGAGCAGTTCTTC CASNPAYNEQFF
TRBD1 NA TRBJ2-7 TRBV27 TGTGCCAGCAGTACCCGGACAGGGGGGCACGAGCAGTACTTC CASSTRTGGHEQYF
NA once TRBJ2-3 TRBV7-2 TGTGCCAGCAGCTTAGACATACATACAGATACGCAGTATTTT CASSLDIHTDTQYF
NA NA TRBJ2-2 TRBV4-2 TGTGCCAGCAGCCAAGATTCCTTTACAGGGACCCCCGGGGAGCTGTTTTTT CASSQDSFTGTPGELFF
NA NA TRBJ2-1 TRBV11-2 TGTGCCAGCAGTTGGACTCTACGCAATGAGCAGTTCTTC CASSWTLRNEQFF
NA NA TRBJ2-1 TRBV11-3 TGTGCCAGCAGCCCGGCGGAGTACAATGAGCAGTTCTTC CASSPAEYNEQFF
NA NA TRBJ1-4 TRBV25-1 TGTGCCAGCAGTGACCTCGGGGCAACTAATGAAAAACTGTTTTTT CASSDLGATNEKLFF
NA NA TRBJ1-1 TRBV6-1 TGTGCCAGCAGTGAAACTCTGAACACTGAAGCTTTCTTT CASSETLNTEAFF
NA NA TRBJ1-6 TRBV5-4 TGTGCCAGCAGCCCGGACTCGGGAGGGAGCTCCTATAATTCACCCCTCCACTTT CASSPDSGGSSYNSPLHF
NA NA TRBJ1-2 TRBV7-2 TGTGCCAGCACCCTGGGGGGTAACTATGGCTACACCTTC CASTLGGNYGYTF
NA once TRBJ2-5 TRBV5-1 TGCGCCAGCAGCCCGGTTTCATCGGGGACCCAGTACTTC CASSPVSSGTQYF
NA NA TRBJ1-2 TRBV5-1 TGCGCCAGCAGCTCCGCCATCCTAGGTGGCTACACCTTC CASSSAILGGYTF
NA NA TRBJ1-1 TRBV6-2/TRBV6-3 TGTGCCAGCAGTTACTCGGGCCGCATGAACACTGAAGCTTTCTTT CASSYSGRMNTEAFF
TRBD1 NA TRBJ1-2 TRBV27 TGTGCCAGCAGGGGACAGGGGGCGGGTGGCTACACCTTC CASRGQGAGGYTF
NA NA TRBJ2-1 TRBV5-1 TGCGCCAGCAGCTTGACTACCAACAATGAGCAGTTCTTC CASSLTTNNEQFF
NA once TRBJ2-7 TRBV28 TGTGCCAGCAGTTTTCCACCCGGGATGGGCCCCAACGAGCAGTACTTC CASSFPPGMGPNEQYF
NA NA TRBJ2-2 TRBV19 TGTGCCAGTGGCCAGGGGCCGGGACGTAGCGCAGGGACCGGGGAGCTGTTTTTT CASGQGPGRSAGTGELFF
NA NA TRBJ1-1 TRBV5-5 TGTGCCAGCAGCTTGGTTGCAGGGTATGGAAACACTGAAGCTTTCTTT CASSLVAGYGNTEAFF
NA NA TRBJ1-4 TRBV5-1 TGCGCCAGCAGCTTGGGTGGAGCAACTAATGAAAAACTGTTTTTT CASSLGGATNEKLFF
TRBD2 once TRBJ2-2 TRBV10-1 TGCGCCAGCAGTGATGCGGGGGGGTCCCCGGGCACCGGGGAGCTGTTTTTT CASSDAGGSPGTGELFF
NA NA TRBJ1-2 TRBV6-1 TGTGCCAGCAGTGAAGCTCGCAGCCGGAAACTATATGGCTACACCTTC CASSEARSRKLYGYTF
NA NA TRBJ1-4 TRBV29-1 TGCAGCGTCTCCCGTGGGAGGAAAAATGAAAAACTGTTTTTT CSVSRGRKNEKLFF
NA NA TRBJ1-4 TRBV6-6 TGTGCCAGCAGTTACCCCCCCCGCGGGAATAATGAAAAACTGTTTTTT CASSYPPRGNNEKLFF
TRBD1 NA TRBJ2-7 TRBV5-4 TGTGCCAGCAGCTTACCGGGACAGGGGTTCTACGAGCAGTACTTC CASSLPGQGFYEQYF
TRBD2 NA TRBJ2-5 TRBV7-9 TGTGCCAGCAGCCTCTCTAGCGGGGGGCAGGAGACCCAGTACTTC CASSLSSGGQETQYF
NA once TRBJ1-1 TRBV5-1 TGCGCCAGCAGCACCGAAGTAAGGGGCACTGAAGCTTTCTTT CASSTEVRGTEAFF
TRBD1 NA TRBJ1-5 TRBV24-1 TGTGCCACCAGAACCCCCGCACAGGGGGACAATCAGCCCCAGCATTTT CATRTPAQGDNQPQHF
NA NA TRBJ1-2 TRBV19 TGTGCCAGTAGTACGATACAGGCTAACTATGGCTACACCTTC CASSTIQANYGYTF
TRBD2 NA TRBJ2-7 TRBV5-1 TGCGCCAGCAGACTTCTAGCGGGCCTCTCCTACGAGCAGTACTTC CASRLLAGLSYEQYF
NA NA TRBJ1-1 TRBV9 TGTGCCAGCAGCGTATCGGTGAACACTGAAGCTTTCTTT CASSVSVNTEAFF
TRBD1 NA TRBJ1-1 TRBV27 TGTGCCAGCAGCTGGGACAGGGGGTTAAAGGGCACTGAAGCTTTCTTT CASSWDRGLKGTEAFF
NA NA TRBJ1-1 TRBV5-1 TGCGCCAGCAGCTTAACAGTGAACACTGAAGCTTTCTTT CASSLTVNTEAFF
TRBD1 NA TRBJ1-1 TRBV7-9 TGTGCCAGCAGCCCTCACAGGGGAATAGGAGCTTTCTTT CASSPHRGIGAFF
NA NA TRBJ2-1 TRBV20-1 TGCAGTGCTAGTGCAGGGGGGATCTACAATGAGCAGTTCTTC CSASAGGIYNEQFF
NA few TRBJ1-2 TRBV7-2 TGTGCCAGCAGCTTATTCGGGATAGGATTAAATACTAACTATGGCTACACCTTC CASSLFGIGLNTNYGYTF
TRBD1 once TRBJ1-6 TRBV24-1 TGTGCCACCACAAGGGACAGAGCCCTTTCAAATTCACCCCTCCACTTT CATTRDRALSNSPLHF
TRBD1 once TRBJ1-1 TRBV28 TGTGCCAGCAGCCTGACAGGGGGCAGTAGGGAAGCTTTCTTT CASSLTGGSREAFF
TRBD2 NA TRBJ2-2 TRBV7-6 TGTGCCAGCAGCTCCGGACTAGCGGGGAACACCGGGGAGCTGTTTTTT CASSSGLAGNTGELFF
NA NA TRBJ2-7 TRBV7-9 TGTGCCAGCAGCCCGGGACAAATCCTCTCCTACGAGCAGTACTTC CASSPGQILSYEQYF
TRBD1 NA TRBJ1-1 TRBV27 TGTGCCAGCAGTTTACTAGGCAGGGGGCTTTCGAACACTGAAGCTTTCTTT CASSLLGRGLSNTEAFF
NA NA TRBJ1-1 TRBV6-5 TGTGCCAGCAGCAACAGGCGGCAGCAGAACTCGGCTTTCTTT CASSNRRQQNSAFF
TRBD2 NA TRBJ2-7 TRBV28 TGTGCCAGCAGTTTAGCGGGAGGGCCCCACGAGCAGTACTTC CASSLAGGPHEQYF
NA NA TRBJ1-5 TRBV9 TGTGCCAGCAGCGTGGGACTGATTAGCAATCAGCCCCAGCATTTT CASSVGLISNQPQHF
TRBD2 NA TRBJ2-7 TRBV27 TGTGCCAGCAGCCCCCGACTAGCGGGAGGGAACTACGAGCAGTACTTC CASSPRLAGGNYEQYF
NA once TRBJ1-2 TRBV19 TGTGCCAGTAGTATAGGGGAGGGCTACACCTTC CASSIGEGYTF
NA NA TRBJ1-6 TRBV7-6 TGTGCCAGCAGCTTATACAGTATCTCCTATAATTCACCCCTCCACTTT CASSLYSISYNSPLHF
NA NA TRBJ1-2 TRBV28 TGTGCCAGCAGTTTATTTTGGGGGGATCACTATGGCTACACCTTC CASSLFWGDHYGYTF
TRBD1 few TRBJ1-3 TRBV19 TGTGCCAGTAGCACGGGACAGTACTCTGGAAACACCATATATTTT CASSTGQYSGNTIYF
TRBD1 NA TRBJ1-2 TRBV6-4 TGTGCCAGCAGCCGAACCACAGGGGGCGTATATGGCTACACCTTC CASSRTTGGVYGYTF
TRBD1 NA TRBJ1-1 TRBV3-1/TRBV3-2 TGTGCCAGCGTCCCCAGGGGGCTTGGTACTGAAGCTTTCTTT CASVPRGLGTEAFF
NA NA TRBJ2-5 TRBV7-8 TGTGCCAGCAGACCTCCCGGCAGGCATCAAGAGACCCAGTACTTC CASRPPGRHQETQYF
NA NA TRBJ2-7 TRBV4-1 TGCGCCAGCAGCCAAGCGTCGAGGAACGAGCAGTACTTC CASSQASRNEQYF
NA NA TRBJ1-1 TRBV5-1 TGCGCCAGCAGCTTGGTCGGGGGGCTAACTGAAGCTTTCTTT CASSLVGGLTEAFF
TRBD2 NA TRBJ2-7 TRBV5-8 TGTGCCAGCAGCTTGTGGACTAGCGGGACCTACGAGCAGTACTTC CASSLWTSGTYEQYF
NA NA TRBJ1-5 TRBV19 TGTGCCAGTAGTCTGGGGGCTCAGCCCCAGCATTTT CASSLGAQPQHF